The 28 T cell receptor beta chains below all came from one sample that was sequenced in a study of T cells in Graves' hyperthyroidism and ophthalmopathy. Regions amplified from RNA transcripts were the TCR beta CDR3 regions. Researchers ran a first-round RT-PCR on the TCR CDR3 using the HTBI primer set. TCRdb passed the multiplex PCR reads through MiXCR, listing each CDR3 protein once. Of 500,000 or so distinct CDR3 sequences in the sample, roughly 18% were seen once. The sample comprised blood. Receptor source: a woman aged 18 to 35 with Graves' ophthalmopathy.

This clonotype was recorded at least ten times. The rearrangement links TRBV28 to TRBJ2-7, with 7 bases aligning to TRBD1. The CDR3 consists of 15 residues. V shed 7 bases, J shed 7 bases, and the junction held 16 bases outside the gene matches. The germline gives CDR1 MDHEN, CDR2 SYDVKM. The CDR3 protein is CASIIDRDRGWEQYF. CDR3 coding DNA: TGTGCCAGCATTATAGACAGGGATAGGGGATGGGAGCAGTACTTC.

J is TRBJ1-2 and V is TRBV12-3 or TRBV12-4; D uncertain. The ends were cut back, 5 bases at V and 6 bases at J, with 10 bases in the middle. The CDR3 is 12 amino acids. In nucleotides, the CDR3 is TGTGCCAGCAGTCATAGACGGGATGGCTACACCTTC. It encodes CASSHRRDGYTF.

As to this clonotype: At one boundary the junction diverges from the germline segment, which might be a read error. The chain employs TRBV7-7 and TRBJ2-6; tentatively, D is TRBD2 (6 bases). Germline loops: CDR1 SSHAT, CDR2 FNYEAQ (reference sequence). This CDR3 spans 16 amino acids. DNA for the CDR3: TGTGCTAGCAGCTCAATCGGGAGCTATGGGGCCAACGTCCTGACTTTC. This translates into CASSSIGSYGANVLTF.

This clonotype was found many times. The rearrangement joins TRBV7-8 to TRBJ1-2; a weak D match, TRBD1 (5 bases). The V end was cut by 3 bases, the J end by 9 bases, with 17 bases between. The CDR3 runs to 14 residues. Looked up from germline, CDR1 is SGHVS and CDR2 is FQNEAQ. As DNA, the CDR3 is TGTGCCAGCAGCTTGGAGGAAGGGGCTGAAAGCTACACCTTC. The encoded protein is CASSLEEGAESYTF.

The chain uses TRBV4-3 and TRBJ2-2; 14 nucleotides agree with TRBD2. Germline V gene data show CDR1 as LGHNA and CDR2 as YSLEER. This CDR3 spans 22 amino acids. The trim removed 0 bases at V and 4 bases at J, leaving 16 bases unmatched. The CDR3 DNA is TGCGCCAGCAGCCAAGATAGGCTAGTGGGGACTAGCGGGAGTTTCGGCACCGGGGAGCTGTTTTTT. This translates into CASSQDRLVGTSGSFGTGELFF.

This clonotype was counted between two and nine times. The chain links TRBV6-1 to TRBJ2-5; tentative D call: TRBD1 (6 bases). This CDR3 has 15 residues. V shed 0 bases and J shed 5 bases, with 13 bases lying between them. Germline V CDR1 and CDR2: MNHNS, SASEGT. CDR3 protein: CASSEAGNRAETQYF. The CDR3 DNA is TGTGCCAGCAGTGAAGCGGGAAACAGGGCTGAGACCCAGTACTTC.

At least ten counts were recorded for this clonotype. The DNA of the CDR3 is TGTGCCAGCAGCCTTCGATACACCGGGGAGCTGTTTTTT. Encoded protein: CASSLRYTGELFF. The V gene is TRBV7-6, the J gene TRBJ2-2, with unresolved D. Trimming removed 5 bases from V and 3 bases from J, with 7 bases in between. Germline CDR1 reads SGHVS; CDR2 reads FNYEAQ. This CDR3 contains 13 residues.

V and J are TRBV12-5 and TRBJ1-2, with TRBD1 as a possible D gene (5 bases). This CDR3 has 15 residues. V lost 5 bases and J 8 bases, leaving 21 bases between the germline ends. Germline V CDR1 and CDR2: LGHNT, FRNRAP. Here the CDR3 reads CASGRGDRRDGGYTF. In nucleotides, the CDR3 is TGTGCTAGTGGTCGTGGTGATCGCAGGGACGGGGGCTACACCTTC.

This clonotype was picked up many times. V and J are TRBV30 and TRBJ1-2; D uncertain. V shed 3 bases and J shed 2 bases, with 7 bases lying between them. Germline CDR1 and CDR2: GTSNPN and SVGIG (reference sequence). This CDR3 contains 12 residues. The CDR3 spells CAWRDGNYGYTF. The CDR3 nucleotides read TGTGCCTGGAGGGACGGAAACTATGGCTACACCTTC.

This clonotype was detected many times. The chain carries TRBV2 and TRBJ2-3; 12 nucleotides align to TRBD2. J lost 5 bases, V lost 4 bases, and 4 bases had no gene match. Germline V gene sequence: CDR1 SNHLY, CDR2 FYNNEI. The CDR3 sequence is 15 residues long. CDR3 nucleotide sequence: TGTGCCAGCAGTGCTAGCGGGGGGGCCATAGATACGCAGTATTTT. This codes for CASSASGGAIDTQYF. Together with reference TRBV2 and TRBJ2-3, the CDR3 gives the full variable domain: EPEVTQTPSHQVTQMGQEVILRCVPISNHLYFYWYRQILGQKVEFLVSFYNNEISEKSEIFDDQFSVERPDGSNFTLKIRSTKLEDSAMYFCASSASGGAIDTQYFGPGTRLTVL.

The sample holds many counts of this clonotype. The chain has TRBV5-1 and TRBJ1-1; D not certain. The V end was cut by 3 bases, the J end by 1 base, with 7 bases between. The CDR3 totals 13 residues. CDR1 SGHRS and CDR2 YFSETQ come from the germline V gene. CDR3 amino acids: CASSSATNTEAFF. CDR3 DNA sequence: TGCGCCAGCAGCTCAGCGACGAACACTGAAGCTTTCTTT.

This clonotype was counted only a few times. The chain couples TRBV20-1 to TRBJ1-5; a possible D gene is TRBD1 (5 bases). The CDR3 sequence is 14 residues long. The V and J ends lost 3 bases and 6 bases respectively, with 15 bases between them. CDR1 is DFQATT, CDR2 SNEGSKA, per germline (reference sequence). The CDR3 sequence is CSASPRVGGQPQHF. In DNA form, the CDR3 reads TGCAGTGCTAGCCCCAGGGTTGGGGGTCAGCCCCAGCATTTT.

This clonotype has at least ten counts. The chain couples TRBV6-1 to TRBJ2-2, with 7 bases identical to TRBD1. Germline V gene sequence: CDR1 MNHNS, CDR2 SASEGT. J lost 6 bases, V lost 7 bases, and 5 bases had no gene match. The CDR3 has 13 residues. As DNA, the CDR3 is TGTGCCAGCAACCCAGGGGGAGCCGGGGAGCTGTTTTTT. Its translation is CASNPGGAGELFF.

This clonotype came up a few times. The V and J genes are TRBV13 and TRBJ2-1, with TRBD2 matching over 8 bases. V lost 1 base and J lost 8; bases outside the gene matches: 13. Germline V gene data show CDR1 as PRHDT and CDR2 as FYEKMQ (reference sequence). The CDR3 loop spans 17 amino acids. CDR3 nucleotides: TGTGCCAGCAGCTTAGTGGTAGCGGGGAGGAAAAACGATGAGCAGTTCTTC. This encodes CASSLVVAGRKNDEQFF.

This clonotype was seen many times. The CDR3, as DNA: TGTGCCAGCAGCCTAAAGGTGACAGTCTCTGGAAACACCATATATTTT. It is translated as CASSLKVTVSGNTIYF. The V and J genes are TRBV6-1 and TRBJ1-3, with D possibly being TRBD1 (5 bases). The CDR3 covers 16 residues. Germline V gives CDR1 MNHNS, CDR2 SASEGT. The V and J ends lost 6 bases and 0 bases respectively, with 15 bases between them.

This clonotype appeared many times. The chain couples TRBV7-8 to TRBJ1-2, with D maybe TRBD1 (6 bases). Germline CDR1 is SGHVS and CDR2 is FQNEAQ. The V and J ends lost 3 bases and 4 bases respectively, with 15 bases between them. The CDR3 contains 15 residues. CDR3 amino acids: CASSFGQPGTYGYTF. In DNA form, the CDR3 reads TGTGCCAGCAGCTTTGGACAGCCTGGGACCTATGGCTACACCTTC.

There are a few counts of this clonotype. The V gene is TRBV5-1, the J gene TRBJ1-6; D is perhaps TRBD1 (5 bases). Germline CDR1 reads SGHRS; CDR2 reads YFSETQ. V was pared by 3 bases and J by 4 bases, with 8 bases between. This CDR3 has 14 residues. The CDR3 reads CASSSGPYNSPLHF. CDR3 DNA: TGCGCCAGCAGCTCGGGACCGTATAATTCACCCCTCCACTTT.

Many counts were recorded for this clonotype. The V call is TRBV7-2, the J call TRBJ2-2; TRBD1 is a possible D gene (5 bases). Germline CDR1 is SGHTA and CDR2 is FQGNSA. The CDR3 has 15 amino acids. Trimming took 2 bases from V and 1 from J, leaving 8 bases between them. The CDR3 sequence is CASSLKGWNTGELFF. DNA of the CDR3: TGTGCCAGCAGCTTAAAGGGGTGGAACACCGGGGAGCTGTTTTTT.

This clonotype has a count of ten or more. V is TRBV13 and J is TRBJ2-1; D is perhaps TRBD2 (6 bases). CDR3 length: 12 residues. Trimming took off 4 bases at V and 12 bases at J, with 13 bases between the two ends. Germline lookup yields CDR1 PRHDT and CDR2 FYEKMQ (reference sequence). CDR3 DNA: TGTGCCAGCAGCTCAGGGAGCGGGCGGCAGTTCTTC. Protein product: CASSSGSGRQFF.

This clonotype came up many times. The V and J genes are TRBV28 and TRBJ2-7, with a weak D call TRBD2 (7 bases). V was trimmed by 10 bases and J by 0 bases, leaving 16 bases between them. The CDR3 length is 14 residues. Germline CDR1 is MDHEN and CDR2 is SYDVKM. For the CDR3, the DNA is TGTGCCACCGTGGGGGGGCTGAACTCCTACGAGCAGTACTTC. As protein: CATVGGLNSYEQYF. Variable domain in full (rest from reference TRBV28 and TRBJ2-7): DVKVTQSSRYLVKRTGEKVFLECVQDMDHENMFWYRQDPGLGLRLIYFSYDVKMKEKGDIPEGYSVSREKKERFSLILESASTNQTSMYLCATVGGLNSYEQYFGPGTRLTVT.

The chain is built from TRBV3-1 and TRBJ2-7, with 7 positions matching TRBD2. The CDR3 is made up of 14 amino acids. In germline, CDR1 is LGHDT, CDR2 YNNKEL (reference sequence). The V segment lost 4 bases and the J segment 0 bases; nucleotides outside the gene matches: 3. CDR3 residues: CASSPPGGSYEQYF. The CDR3 nucleotides are TGTGCCAGCAGCCCCCCGGGGGGCTCCTACGAGCAGTACTTC.

In this sample, this clonotype turned up many times. The CDR3 loop is CASSEGGTGSETQYF. The CDR3 DNA is TGTGCCAGCAGTGAGGGAGGGACAGGGTCAGAGACCCAGTACTTC. The chain employs TRBV6-1 and TRBJ2-5; 9 bases fit TRBD1. CDR3 size: 15 residues. The trim removed 3 bases at V and 4 bases at J, leaving 6 bases unmatched. Germline CDR1 reads MNHNS; CDR2 reads SASEGT.

This clonotype was seen at least ten times. The chain joins TRBV30 to TRBJ1-1; D call uncertain. The length of the CDR3 is 15 residues. Per the germline V gene, CDR1 is GTSNPN and CDR2 is SVGIG (reference sequence). The V end was cut by 4 bases, the J end by 0 bases, with 15 bases between. The CDR3 reads CAWTSPGVMNTEAFF. The CDR3 coding sequence is TGTGCCTGGACCAGTCCAGGAGTCATGAACACTGAAGCTTTCTTT.

This clonotype was counted ten times or more. The CDR3 bases are TGCGCCAGCAGCTTGCCTACTAGCGGGGCTGGCAATGAGCAGTTCTTC. Translation: CASSLPTSGAGNEQFF. This chain joins TRBV5-1 and TRBJ2-1; 10 nucleotides match TRBD2. Germline CDR1 is SGHRS and CDR2 is YFSETQ. The V and J ends lost 1 base and 6 bases, in that order; junction bases with no gene match: 7. The CDR3 has 16 amino acids.

Ten or more counts support this clonotype. The chain links TRBV7-2 to TRBJ2-7; a possible D gene is TRBD1 (7 bases). Germline CDR1 and CDR2: SGHTA and FQGNSA. The CDR3 spans 14 residues. Trimming took 4 bases from V and 2 from J, leaving 12 bases between them. In nucleotides, the CDR3 is TGTGCCAGCAGCTCCCAGGGGGGACCCTACGAGCAGTACTTC. This gives the protein CASSSQGGPYEQYF.

This clonotype appeared many times. The V call is TRBV20-1, the J call TRBJ2-7; 9 bases are shared with TRBD2. V shed 3 bases and J 4 bases; nucleotides not matched to a gene: 10. The CDR3 covers 15 residues. CDR1 DFQATT and CDR2 SNEGSKA come from the germline V gene (reference sequence). In DNA form, the CDR3 reads TGCAGTGCTAGTCTGCTAGCGGGAACCTTTTACGAGCAGTACTTC. It is translated as CSASLLAGTFYEQYF.

This clonotype was counted many times. This chain connects TRBV28 to TRBJ1-5; a weak D match, TRBD1 (6 bases). V was cut by 5 bases and J by 0 bases, with 20 bases left in between. CDR1 and CDR2 from the germline V gene are MDHEN and SYDVKM. This CDR3 spans 18 amino acids. The CDR3 is CASSSTGIGFYSNQPQHF. CDR3 sequence (DNA): TGTGCCAGCAGTAGTACAGGGATTGGGTTTTATAGCAATCAGCCCCAGCATTTT. The full variable domain, completed using reference TRBV28 and TRBJ1-5, is DVKVTQSSRYLVKRTGEKVFLECVQDMDHENMFWYRQDPGLGLRLIYFSYDVKMKEKGDIPEGYSVSREKKERFSLILESASTNQTSMYLCASSSTGIGFYSNQPQHFGDGTRLSIL.

Many counts were recorded for this clonotype. This chain uses TRBV6-1 with TRBJ1-5, with D possibly matching TRBD1 (6 bases). Trimming took 6 bases from V and 4 from J, leaving 31 bases between them. CDR3 length equals 20 residues. CDR1 and CDR2 from the germline V gene are MNHNS and SASEGT. The chain's CDR3 is CASREKRRAGRGEGNQPQHF. The DNA of the CDR3 is TGTGCCAGCAGGGAAAAGAGAAGGGCGGGAAGGGGGGAGGGGAATCAGCCCCAGCATTTT.